Listed here are 28 T cell receptor beta chains from one sample, sequenced in a study of identical twins. From the 5' RACE reads, TCRdb called clonotypes with MiXCR, one entry per CDR3 protein. The table records under 900,000 distinct CDR3 sequences, about 18% of them present only once. These sequences were also reported in another study, on T cells expressing NK-cell markers.

The sequenced sample consisted of PBMCs. The receptor set was obtained from a young woman in good health.

The rearrangement links TRBV20-1 to TRBJ2-5; D is unresolved. This CDR3 spans 13 amino acids. The germline CDR1 and CDR2 sequences are DFQATT and SNEGSKA (reference sequence). The ends were cut back, 1 base at V and 1 base at J, with 7 bases in the middle. The CDR3 is CSARVRAQETQYF. Here the CDR3 DNA reads TGCAGTGCTAGAGTCCGGGCCCAAGAGACCCAGTACTTC.

This clonotype came up many times. The chain couples TRBV20-1 to TRBJ2-7; tentative D call: TRBD1 (5 bases). This CDR3 spans 11 amino acids. Germline assignment: CDR1 DFQATT and CDR2 SNEGSKA (reference sequence). V dropped 3 bases and J dropped 2 bases, with 5 bases sitting between them. CDR3 sequence reads: CSARGPYEQYF. CDR3 nucleotide sequence: TGCAGTGCTAGGGGGCCCTACGAGCAGTACTTC.

J is TRBJ1-3 and V is TRBV2; D not resolved. Germline V gene data show CDR1 as SNHLY and CDR2 as FYNNEI. Trimming removed 1 base at V and 0 bases at J, with 10 bases between. CDR3 length: 16 residues. The CDR3 sequence is CASSEDGRHSGNTIYF. The CDR3 DNA reads as TGTGCCAGCAGTGAAGACGGACGACACTCTGGAAACACCATATATTTT.

The V and J genes are TRBV27 and TRBJ1-2, with D maybe TRBD1 (5 bases). Trimming removed 5 bases from V and 4 bases from J, with 14 bases in between. Germline lookup yields CDR1 MNHEY and CDR2 SMNVEV (reference sequence). The CDR3 consists of 14 residues. The CDR3 here is CASSQEPGGYGYTF. The CDR3 DNA reads as TGTGCCAGCAGTCAGGAACCGGGGGGCTATGGCTACACCTTC.

This clonotype was counted between two and nine times. The rearrangement uses TRBV5-1 and TRBJ2-1; 8 positions agree with TRBD2. Unmatched junction bases numbered 8, after V lost 3 bases and J lost 9 bases. In germline, CDR1 is SGHRS, CDR2 YFSETQ. The CDR3 spans 14 residues. This chain's CDR3 is CASSSGLASGEQFF. CDR3 nucleotides: TGCGCCAGCAGCTCTGGACTAGCATCGGGTGAGCAGTTCTTC.

As DNA, the CDR3 is TGCAGCGCCGCAGGGTTCAGGGATACGCAGTATTTT. Encoded protein: CSAAGFRDTQYF. The chain combines TRBV29-1 with TRBJ2-3; D may be TRBD1 (5 bases). The ends were cut back, 7 bases at V and 6 bases at J, with 14 bases in the middle. This CDR3 has 12 residues. Germline V gene data show CDR1 as SQVTM and CDR2 as ANQGSEA.

This clonotype was seen a single time. J is TRBJ2-1 and V is TRBV10-2; TRBD2 matches 9 bases. CDR1 and CDR2 from the germline V gene are WSHSY and SAAADI. CDR3 length: 14 residues. V dropped 6 bases and J dropped 4; count of bases not matched to a gene: 4. The CDR3 sequence: CASRRTSEYNEQFF. In DNA, the CDR3 is TGCGCCAGCAGGAGGACTAGCGAGTACAATGAGCAGTTCTTC.

The table lists this clonotype with many counts. The chain employs TRBV4-3 and TRBJ2-2, with 9 bases matching TRBD2. In germline, CDR1 is LGHNA, CDR2 YSLEER. The CDR3 consists of 16 residues. J was trimmed by 4 bases and V by 0 bases; bases with no gene match: 3. CDR3 nucleotides: TGCGCCAGCAGCCAAGATTCGCGGGAGGGCACCGGGGAGCTGTTTTTT. Its translation is CASSQDSREGTGELFF.

The rearrangement uses TRBV11-2 and TRBJ2-7; 9 positions match TRBD2. The ends lost 5 bases at V and 2 bases at J; junction bases unmatched: 16. Germline assignment: CDR1 SGHAT and CDR2 FQNNGV. The CDR3 contains 18 residues. For the CDR3, the DNA is TGTGCCAGCAGCCTCGAGGCCCGACGGACTAGCGATACCTACGAGCAGTACTTC. It specifies CASSLEARRTSDTYEQYF.

This clonotype has a handful of counts. This CDR3 reads CSAHPGGLAGGLFLFF. CDR3 DNA: TGCAGTGCCCACCCTGGAGGACTAGCGGGGGGGTTGTTTCTGTTCTTC. This sequence joins TRBV20-1 and TRBJ2-1; 15 bases line up with TRBD2. Germline CDR1 DFQATT, CDR2 SNEGSKA (reference sequence). The CDR3 is made up of 16 amino acids. After removal of 6 bases from V and 15 bases from J, the junction contained 18 bases not matched to a gene.

This clonotype occurred a few times. The V call is TRBV20-1, the J call TRBJ1-3, with D possibly TRBD1 on 5 matching bases. The CDR3 totals 15 residues. Germline CDR1 DFQATT, CDR2 SNEGSKA (reference sequence). Trimming left V 3 bases short and J 0 bases short, with 12 bases between. CDR3 sequence: CSASGGADSGNTIYF. Written as DNA, the CDR3 is TGCAGTGCTAGTGGAGGGGCCGACTCTGGAAACACCATATATTTT.

This clonotype appeared a few times. The chain couples TRBV12-3 or TRBV12-4 to TRBJ1-1, with TRBD1 as a possible D gene (6 bases). V lost 1 base, J lost 11 bases, and 20 bases lay in between. This CDR3 is built from 15 residues. The DNA of the CDR3 is TGTGCCAGCAGTTTAGGAGACGAGAGGGGGTTGGTTGCTTTCTTT. Encoded protein: CASSLGDERGLVAFF.

This clonotype has a handful of counts. V usage is TRBV20-1 and J usage is TRBJ2-5; no clear D. There are 14 residues in the CDR3. Trimming left V 4 bases short and J 1 base short, with 13 bases between. CDR1 is DFQATT and CDR2 is SNEGSKA in the germline V gene (reference sequence). This CDR3 is CSAMAAGRQETQYF. In nucleotides, the CDR3 is TGCAGTGCTATGGCAGCAGGCCGCCAAGAGACCCAGTACTTC.

This clonotype turned up a few times. The genes are TRBV5-1 and TRBJ2-7, with D perhaps matching TRBD1 or TRBD2 (5 bases each). Per germline, CDR1 SGHRS and CDR2 YFSETQ. The CDR3 totals 14 residues. V gave up 4 bases and J gave up 1 base, with 12 bases separating them. As DNA, the CDR3 is TGCGCCAGCAGCCCCGGGGCGAGATCCTACGAGCAGTACTTC. Its translation: CASSPGARSYEQYF.

The sample holds a few counts of this clonotype. The chain joins TRBV7-2 to TRBJ2-1; D not resolved. V was clipped by 3 bases and J by 7 bases, with 10 bases between them. The CDR3 is made up of 13 amino acids. CDR1 is SGHTA and CDR2 is FQGNSA in the germline V gene. The CDR3 bases are TGTGCCAGCAGCTTGGCTATCCGTAATGAGCAGTTCTTC. Translating gives CASSLAIRNEQFF.

In its sample, this clonotype was seen a few times. The chain carries TRBV18 and TRBJ1-1; possibly TRBD1 for D (5 bases). Trimming took off 2 bases at V and 1 base at J, with 14 bases between the two ends. This CDR3 has 16 residues. The V gene's germline CDR1 is KGHSH and CDR2 LQKENI. The CDR3, as DNA: TGTGCCAGCTCACCATTTGAACTGGGGGAGAACACTGAAGCTTTCTTT. Translation gives CASSPFELGENTEAFF.

This chain links TRBV12-3 or TRBV12-4 with TRBJ2-7; D call uncertain. The CDR3 is 13 residues long. Trimming cost V 2 bases and J 5 bases, with 10 bases left between them. The CDR3 reads CASSLMGIHEQYF. The CDR3 DNA follows: TGTGCCAGCAGTTTAATGGGGATCCACGAGCAGTACTTC.

This clonotype was counted between two and nine times. The V gene is TRBV5-1, the J gene TRBJ2-1; either TRBD1 or TRBD2 may supply D (5 bases each). Trimming cost V 3 bases and J 7 bases, with 14 bases left between them. Germline V CDR1 and CDR2: SGHRS, YFSETQ. The CDR3 is 14 residues long. CDR3 amino acids: CASSWGSARNEQFF. The CDR3 DNA follows: TGCGCCAGCAGCTGGGGGAGCGCCCGTAATGAGCAGTTCTTC.

The chain recombines TRBV9 with TRBJ2-1; 7 nucleotides match TRBD2. CDR1 is SGDLS and CDR2 is YYNGEE in the germline V gene. V dropped 2 bases and J dropped 7; count of bases not matched to a gene: 9. This CDR3 has 15 residues. CDR3 in DNA: TGTGCCAGCAGCGTTAGAGCGGGGTGGGGGAATGAGCAGTTCTTC. This sequence encodes CASSVRAGWGNEQFF.

This clonotype was seen many times. The chain joins TRBV10-3 to TRBJ2-5, with 14 bases that match TRBD2. Per the germline V gene, CDR1 is ENHRY and CDR2 is SYGVKD. The CDR3 spans 18 residues. V trimming: 1 base; J trimming: 2 bases; junction bases outside the gene matches: 6. CDR3 DNA sequence: TGTGCCATCAGTGAGTGGGGACTAGCGGGAGCCTTACAAGAGACCCAGTACTTC. Translating it yields CAISEWGLAGALQETQYF.

This clonotype was seen ten or more times. This chain links TRBV6-1 with TRBJ2-5, with TRBD2 matching over 11 bases. The CDR3 totals 16 residues. Germline V gene lookup returns CDR1 MNHNS and CDR2 SASEGT. The V and J ends lost 6 bases and 5 bases, in that order; junction bases with no gene match: 11. The CDR3 DNA is TGTGCCAGCAGCCCTATTAGCGGGAGGGAGTGGGAGACCCAGTACTTC. The encoded protein is CASSPISGREWETQYF.

V and J are TRBV11-1 and TRBJ2-2; 11 bases match TRBD2. The CDR3 totals 20 residues. The germline gives CDR1 SGHAT, CDR2 FQDESV (reference sequence). The J segment lost 10 bases and the V segment lost 5 bases, leaving 24 bases of the junction unmatched. The CDR3 is CASSPRRLAGSPSVDVELFF. CDR3 coding DNA: TGTGCCAGCAGCCCCCGACGACTAGCGGGGAGCCCCTCCGTAGACGTGGAGCTGTTTTTT.

The V and J genes are TRBV7-9 and TRBJ2-3, with 9 bases identical to TRBD2. The V gene's germline CDR1 is SEHNR and CDR2 FQNEAQ (reference sequence). The CDR3 is 15 residues long. V lost 7 bases to trimming and J lost 3 bases; unmatched junction nucleotides: 8. The CDR3 loop is CASKDSGSGTDTQYF. The CDR3 region has the DNA TGTGCCAGCAAGGATAGCGGGAGTGGGACAGATACGCAGTATTTT.

The CDR3 DNA follows: TGCAGTGCTAGAGACAGGGATAGAAACATTCAGTACTTC. Its translation is CSARDRDRNIQYF. The chain couples TRBV20-1 to TRBJ2-4; TRBD1 is a possible D gene (5 bases). Germline V lookup: CDR1 DFQATT, CDR2 SNEGSKA (reference sequence). The CDR3 spans 13 residues. V lost 0 bases and J lost 6, with 9 bases in between.

This clonotype has more than one count but fewer than ten. The rearrangement uses TRBV20-1 and TRBJ1-2; 9 nucleotides agree with TRBD1. CDR3 length equals 16 residues. After removal of 0 bases from V and 6 bases from J, the junction contained 11 bases not matched to a gene. CDR1 is DFQATT and CDR2 is SNEGSKA in the germline V gene (reference sequence). CDR3 DNA: TGCAGTGCTAGAGATGGACAGGGGTCAGCAAGGGATGGCTACACCTTC. It specifies CSARDGQGSARDGYTF.

This clonotype turned up a few times. The chain carries TRBV9 and TRBJ2-7, with TRBD2 matching over 8 bases. Germline V gives CDR1 SGDLS, CDR2 YYNGEE. V shed 3 bases, J shed 2 bases, and the junction held 4 bases outside the gene matches. The CDR3 contains 14 residues. CDR3 coding DNA: TGTGCCAGCAGCGGAAGCGGGAGTCCCTACGAGCAGTACTTC. It specifies CASSGSGSPYEQYF.

The rearrangement uses TRBV10-1 and TRBJ2-7; D is ambiguous. The CDR3 is 13 residues long. Trimming cost V 4 bases and J 1 base, with 8 bases left between them. CDR1 and CDR2 from the germline V gene are WNHNN and SYGVQD (reference sequence). CDR3 sequence (DNA): TGCGCCAGCAGTGGCGGAGAGTCCTACGAGCAGTACTTC. It translates to CASSGGESYEQYF.

This clonotype has ten or more counts. The chain couples TRBV20-1 to TRBJ1-2; a possible D gene is TRBD1 (6 bases). There are 14 residues in the CDR3. Germline V lookup: CDR1 DFQATT, CDR2 SNEGSKA (reference sequence). V lost 3 bases, J lost 2 bases, and 13 bases lay in between. The DNA for the CDR3 is TGCAGTGCTAGGACGACAGGATTAAACTATGGCTACACCTTC. Translation gives CSARTTGLNYGYTF.